These 9 T cell receptor beta chains were sequenced from one sample in a study of T cells after posttransplantation cyclophosphamide. The table came from immunoSEQ multiplex PCR; TCRdb's copy has only in-frame clones and leaves some out. The sample lists about 15,000 clones; over 75% were seen once. The specimen was memory CD4+ T cells sorted from PBMCs. Source of these receptors: a man aged 50-60 years in good health, CMV-negative, and a related stem cell transplant donor.

The rearrangement joins TRBV10-1 to TRBJ1-3; D not certain. The CDR3 totals 19 residues. Trimming stripped 2 bases from V and 0 bases from J, with 20 bases between. CDR1 is WNHNN and CDR2 is SYGVQD in the germline V gene (reference sequence). The CDR3 sequence is CASSESRNPAGHSGNTIYF. In DNA, the CDR3 is TGCGCCAGCAGTGAGAGTCGGAATCCCGCGGGCCACTCTGGAAACACCATATATTTT.

The chain couples TRBV5-6 to TRBJ1-1; no clear D. This CDR3 region has 15 residues. CDR1 and CDR2 from the germline V gene are SGHDT and YYEEEE. The V end lost 1 base, the J end lost 5 bases, and 15 bases lay between the germline ends. CDR3 protein: CASSLLVLGQTEAFF. In nucleotides, the CDR3 is TGTGCCAGCAGCTTGCTTGTGCTGGGCCAGACTGAAGCTTTCTTT.

CDR3 nucleotides: TGTGCCAGTAGTGACAGGGGCCGAGGGGAAAAACTGTTTTTT. It is translated as CASSDRGRGEKLFF. The rearrangement uses TRBV19 and TRBJ1-4; 8 nucleotides agree with TRBD1. The trim removed 5 bases at V and 8 bases at J, leaving 7 bases unmatched. Germline CDR1 reads LNHDA; CDR2 reads SQIVND (reference sequence). CDR3 size: 14 residues. The full variable domain, with the rest looked up from reference TRBV19 and TRBJ1-4, is DGGITQSPKYLFRKEGQNVTLSCEQNLNHDAMYWYRQDPGQGLRLIYYSQIVNDFQKGDIAEGYSVSREKKESFPLTVTSAQKNPTAFYLCASSDRGRGEKLFFGSGTQLSVL.

This sequence joins TRBV5-1 and TRBJ1-2; 9 bases match TRBD1. Germline CDR1 and CDR2: SGHRS and YFSETQ. The CDR3 extends over 18 amino acids. The trim removed 2 bases at V and 4 bases at J, leaving 15 bases unmatched. The CDR3 DNA reads TGCGCCAGCAGCTTTGCCGGGGGACAGGGTGGGGGCCTCTATGGCTACACCTTC. This translates into CASSFAGGQGGGLYGYTF.

The chain is built from TRBV18 and TRBJ1-5; 7 bases fit TRBD1. In germline, CDR1 is KGHSH, CDR2 LQKENI. Trimming removed 5 bases from V and 5 bases from J; junction bases left unmatched: 9. The CDR3 runs to 15 residues. The CDR3: CASSAETGADQPQHF. The CDR3 DNA sequence: TGTGCCAGCTCAGCCGAAACAGGGGCAGATCAGCCCCAGCATTTT.

The chain combines TRBV7-6 with TRBJ1-5; no reliable D call. The V end lost 3 bases, the J end lost 4 bases, and 4 bases lay between the germline ends. The CDR3 is 12 residues long. Germline V CDR1 and CDR2: SGHVS, FNYEAQ. For the CDR3, the DNA is TGTGCCAGCAGCTTTCCTAATCAGCCCCAGCATTTT. This codes for CASSFPNQPQHF.

This clone has only one observation. The rearrangement links TRBV30 to TRBJ2-1, with 9 bases identical to TRBD2. Looked up from germline, CDR1 is GTSNPN and CDR2 is SVGIG (reference sequence). The length of the CDR3 is 13 residues. After removal of 2 bases from V and 10 bases from J, the junction contained 6 bases not matched to a gene. The CDR3 here is CAWSHRLAGEQFF. CDR3 nucleotides: TGTGCCTGGAGTCATCGGCTAGCGGGAGAGCAGTTCTTC.

The J gene is TRBJ1-2, the V gene TRBV10-3; no reliable D call. There are 13 residues in the CDR3. Deletions cut 1 base from V and 2 bases from J, with 5 bases between. Germline CDR1 is ENHRY and CDR2 is SYGVKD. Here the CDR3 reads CAISEYNNYGYTF. In DNA, the CDR3 is TGTGCCATCAGTGAGTACAACAACTATGGCTACACCTTC.

J is TRBJ2-2 and V is TRBV7-8; D might be TRBD2 (6 bases). Per the germline V gene, CDR1 is SGHVS and CDR2 is FQNEAQ. This CDR3 is 15 amino acids long. Between the trimmed V and J ends, which lost 3 bases and 5 bases, there was a span of 13 bases. CDR3 sequence (DNA): TGTGCCAGCAGCTTGGGGGGTTGGGTGACCGGGGAGCTGTTTTTT. Encoded protein: CASSLGGWVTGELFF. The entire variable domain, with the rest obtained from reference TRBV7-8 and TRBJ2-2, is as follows: GAGVSQSPRYKVAKRGQDVALRCDPISGHVSLFWYQQALGQGPEFLTYFQNEAQLDKSGLPSDRFFAERPEGSVSTLKIQRTQQEDSAVYLCASSLGGWVTGELFFGEGSRLTVL.